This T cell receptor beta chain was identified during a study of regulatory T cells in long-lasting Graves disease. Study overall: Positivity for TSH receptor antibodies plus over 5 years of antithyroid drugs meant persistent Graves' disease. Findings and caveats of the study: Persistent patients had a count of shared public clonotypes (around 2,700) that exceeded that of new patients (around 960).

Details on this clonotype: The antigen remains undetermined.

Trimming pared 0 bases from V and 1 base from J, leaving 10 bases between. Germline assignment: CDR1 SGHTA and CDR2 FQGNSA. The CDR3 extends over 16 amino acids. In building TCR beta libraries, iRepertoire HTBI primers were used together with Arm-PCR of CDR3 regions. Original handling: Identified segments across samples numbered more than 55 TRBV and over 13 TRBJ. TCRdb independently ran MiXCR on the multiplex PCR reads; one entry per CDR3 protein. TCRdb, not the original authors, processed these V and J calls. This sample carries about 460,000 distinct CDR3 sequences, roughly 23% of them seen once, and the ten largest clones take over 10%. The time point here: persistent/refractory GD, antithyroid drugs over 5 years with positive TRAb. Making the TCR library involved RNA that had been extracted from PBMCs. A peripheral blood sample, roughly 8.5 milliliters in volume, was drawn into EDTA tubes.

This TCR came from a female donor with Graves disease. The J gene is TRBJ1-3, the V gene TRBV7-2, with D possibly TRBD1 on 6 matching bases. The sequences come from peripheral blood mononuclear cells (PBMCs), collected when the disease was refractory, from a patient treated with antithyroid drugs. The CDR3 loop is CASSLASQGSGNTIYF. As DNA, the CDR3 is TGTGCCAGCAGCTTAGCGTCACAGGGTTCTGGAAACACCATATATTTT.